This TCR beta chain was documented in a study of T cells in Graves' hyperthyroidism and ophthalmopathy (dated by TCRdb to about 2019). Study-wide context: Peripheral blood samples were taken at initial diagnosis, before any treatment was given. A discovery cohort of roughly 96 patients, fewer than 50 with Graves' ophthalmopathy and 55 to 65 with stable Graves' hyperthyroidism, was used to find distinguishing TCR V-J signatures. Whether ophthalmopathy could be predicted prospectively was tested in an independent validation cohort made up of about 18 hyperthyroidism patients plus 17 patients who later progressed to ophthalmopathy. For training and testing, the 100 or so patients in the discovery cohort were randomly divided in a 7:3 ratio. Thyroid tissue and blood T-cell repertoires from more than 5 Graves' hyperthyroidism patients were also compared in the study. Once sampling was done, hyperthyroidism patients were given methimazole at a starting dose of 30 mg daily, whereas ophthalmopathy patients were given high-dose intravenous methylprednisolone. The paper reports TCR Vbeta CDR3 sequencing of 130 to 150 peripheral blood samples: 43 ophthalmopathy, about 75 hyperthyroidism and around 17 progressor patients. General study outcomes and caveats: No statistical method was used to set the sample size in advance, and investigators knew the group allocation. In validation, the model predicted progression to ophthalmopathy with 65% to 71% sensitivity and around 72% specificity, a median of 6.5 months before onset. Ophthalmopathy was separated from stable hyperthyroidism by a 13 V-J signature model, with around 90% sensitivity and about 81% specificity obtained in cross-validation and 80%/75% obtained in testing. Most expanded thyroid clonotypes (frequency above 0.001) were also detected in blood, a finding suggesting that blood repertoires may reflect thyroid immune responses.

The TCR beta CDR3 regions were amplified from RNA transcripts. A first-round RT-PCR of the TCR CDR3 used the HTBI primer set with the Qiagen OneStep RT-PCR kit. Libraries were constructed in a second round of multiplex PCR, after which size selection and purification were performed. Sequencing of the libraries was done on an Illumina HiSeq2000 using paired-end 100 bp reads. As for the authors' bioinformatics: Raw data were processed with SOAPnuke, discarding reads with adapters, uncalled bases, mean Phred below 15, or no exact constant-primer or identifier match. COPE v1.2.5 was used to merge the high-quality paired reads, and each unique nucleotide sequence was defined as a clonotype. MiTCR v1.1 was used to align clonotypes to the IMGT TRBV, TRBD and TRBJ reference segments. The analysis was restricted to V-J combinations with a frequency above 0.0001, which together covered 99.2% of the repertoires. The TCS score was defined as the ratio of F50 (clonal expansion) to E x V (chaos), calculated using BLOSUM62-based TCRdist between CDR3 peptides within each V-J. Welch's t-statistics and random forest reduced roughly 500 V-J features to 13, which were used in a naive Bayes classifier (R e1071). TCRdb took the public reads, trimmed them with fastp at Q25, ran MiXCR for clone calling and kept in-frame beta chains. Here each entry gathers all rows of one CDR3 protein and keeps the most common genes and DNA. Here the V and J calls rest on TCRdb's processing, not on the authors' analysis. This sample comprises about 210,000 distinct CDR3 sequences, more than 15% of them detected only once. The biggest ten clones account for 50% of the sample.

This clonotype was counted ten times or more. It lacks a known antigen. No qualities accompany the bases; no much larger clone lies one base away. Graves' hyperthyroidism was defined as stable when no progression to ophthalmopathy occurred over 18 months of follow-up. Hyperthyroidism patients were newly diagnosed, had a disease duration of under 2 months, and were aged 18 to 65 years. Patients with uncontrolled infections, other autoimmune diseases, pregnancy or lactation were excluded. Clinical symptoms, serum thyroxine and TRAb, thyroid ultrasound, and orbital computed tomography formed the basis for the diagnoses. Ficoll-Paque density gradient centrifugation was used to isolate PBMCs from approximately 10 ml of fresh peripheral blood. Trizol reagent was used to extract total RNA, and RNA quality was then checked on an Agilent 2100 Bioanalyzer. The origin of this receptor is a man aged 50 to 60 with Graves' hyperthyroidism. The sequencing input was blood.

The CDR3 has the sequence CASSSQVPTSNEQYF. The base sequence is TGCGCCAGCAGCTCCCAGGTACCGACATCTAACGAGCAGTACTTC. The chain is made from TRBV5-1 and TRBJ2-7; the D gene assignment is ambiguous. Taken from the germline V gene, the CDR1 and CDR2 loops are SGHRS and YFSETQ. At the junction V is shortened by 3 bases and J by 5 bases, with 18 bases in between. The CDR3 holds 15 amino acids from the cysteine to the phenylalanine. Only the CDR3 part of the read is kept: 45 bases, read in frame from the first base.